These T cell receptor beta chains were read from a single sample in a study of blood T cell repertoires in COVID-19. Sequenced by immunoSEQ multiplex PCR; TCRdb stores in-frame clones only, minus some. The sample has about 200,000 clones; around 82% are singletons. Specimen: PBMCs or T cells enriched from blood (not recorded which). The receptors stem from a middle-aged woman with acute COVID-19. CDR3s include the opening cysteine and the closing phenylalanine or tryptophan. D genes are given only for firm matches. Not all rows give a size; the values are once, few, many and, for expanded clones, a class.

V gene	clone size	J gene	D gene	CDR3 DNA	CDR3 protein
TRBV7-9	.	TRBJ1-5	.	TGTGCCAGCAGCCATAACACAGGGTTCGGGAGCAATCAGCCCCAGCATTTT	CASSHNTGFGSNQPQHF
TRBV28	.	TRBJ1-4	.	TGTGCCAGCAGTCCTAGTCTCCTCCGTAGTGAAAAACTGTTTTTT	CASSPSLLRSEKLFF
TRBV6-5	.	TRBJ1-4	TRBD1	TGTGCCAGCAGGGCCAGACAGGGGAGTGAAAAACTGTTTTTT	CASRARQGSEKLFF
TRBV6-2/TRBV6-3	.	TRBJ2-1	TRBD2	TGTGCCAGCAGTTCTGGGGGGAGGGCCTACAATGAGCAGTTCTTC	CASSSGGRAYNEQFF
TRBV11-2	.	TRBJ2-1	TRBD2	TGTGCCAGCAGCCTTAGCGGGTTCGACAATGAGCAGTTCTTC	CASSLSGFDNEQFF
TRBV9	.	TRBJ2-3	.	TGTGCCAGCAGCATAACCGGGACAACCCCCAGGGATACGCAGTATTTT	CASSITGTTPRDTQYF
TRBV2	once	TRBJ1-2	.	TGTGCCAGCAGCTCTATACGACAGGCTATTAACTATGGCTACACCTTC	CASSSIRQAINYGYTF
TRBV11-2	few	TRBJ1-2	TRBD1	TGTGCCAGCAGCCTCGGGACAGCTAACTATGGCTACACCTTC	CASSLGTANYGYTF
TRBV29-1	.	TRBJ1-4	.	TGCAGCGTCAACAGGTTAACTAATGAAAAACTGTTTTTT	CSVNRLTNEKLFF
TRBV24-1	.	TRBJ2-1	TRBD2	TGTGCCACCAGTGATCCTACTAGCGGGCTAAATGAGCAGTTCTTC	CATSDPTSGLNEQFF
TRBV10-3	.	TRBJ2-3	TRBD2	TGTGCCATCAGTGAGCCTAAAGCGGGAGGGAACACAGATACGCAGTATTTT	CAISEPKAGGNTDTQYF
TRBV24-1	.	TRBJ2-5	.	TGTGCCACCGCCGGGGGTCCAGAGACCCAGTACTTC	CATAGGPETQYF
TRBV10-3	.	TRBJ1-1	TRBD1	TGTGCCATCAGTGAGCCGGGACAGGGGATGAACACTGAAGCTTTCTTT	CAISEPGQGMNTEAFF
TRBV30	.	TRBJ1-6	.	TGTGCCTGGCTTGAGACACAAAATTCACCCCTCCACTTT	CAWLETQNSPLHF
TRBV6-5	few	TRBJ1-1	TRBD1	TGTGCCAGCAGTTACTTGGCAGGGGGGAGGAACACTGAAGCTTTCTTT	CASSYLAGGRNTEAFF
TRBV27	once	TRBJ1-1	.	TGTGCCAGCAGTTTGATCCGAGGGAACACTGAAGCTTTCTTT	CASSLIRGNTEAFF
TRBV6-5	.	TRBJ1-5	.	TGTGCCAGCAGTTACTCTCAGGGGAATCAGCCCCAGCATTTT	CASSYSQGNQPQHF
TRBV18	.	TRBJ2-1	TRBD1	TGTGCCAGCTCACCACTACAGGGGTGGAATGAGCAGTTCTTC	CASSPLQGWNEQFF
TRBV6-2/TRBV6-3	.	TRBJ2-3	TRBD2	TGTGCCAGCAGCCCTTGGCCCCCCGCCGGGACTAGCGCCCCAGATACGCAGTATTTT	CASSPWPPAGTSAPDTQYF
TRBV3-1/TRBV3-2	.	TRBJ2-2	TRBD1	TGTGCCAGCAGCCGTACCCCCGGGACAGGGGCCGGGGAGCTGTTTTTT	CASSRTPGTGAGELFF
TRBV15	.	TRBJ1-5	.	TGTGCCACCAGCAGAGATCCGGGGAGCAATCAGCCCCAGCATTTT	CATSRDPGSNQPQHF
TRBV5-1	few	TRBJ1-1	TRBD1	TGCGCCAGCAGCTTGGGGGACAGGGGCACTGAAGCTTTCTTT	CASSLGDRGTEAFF
TRBV12-3/TRBV12-4	.	TRBJ1-4	.	TGTGCCAGCACCAGTTCGGGGGAAAAACTGTTTTTT	CASTSSGEKLFF
TRBV28	.	TRBJ1-1	.	TGTGCCAGCACTAGCCCCACGGGGTTCGTGAACACTGAAGCTTTCTTT	CASTSPTGFVNTEAFF
TRBV7-9	.	TRBJ2-2	.	TGTGCCAGCAGCTTTGGGCGGGCGAACACCGGGGAGCTGTTTTTT	CASSFGRANTGELFF
TRBV7-2	.	TRBJ1-6	.	TGTGCCAGCAGCTTAGATCTGGGCCCGTCCTATAATTCACCCCTCCACTTT	CASSLDLGPSYNSPLHF
TRBV7-2	.	TRBJ2-2	TRBD1	TGTGCCAGCAGCTTACGGCAGGGGGCCCCCACCGGGGAGCTGTTTTTT	CASSLRQGAPTGELFF
TRBV28	.	TRBJ2-1	.	TGTGCCAGCACTATGCGTGCATTTGGGAGCTCCTACAATGAGCAGTTCTTC	CASTMRAFGSSYNEQFF
TRBV7-9	once	TRBJ2-1	.	TGTGCCAGCAGCCTCCAGAGGAATGAGCAGTTCTTC	CASSLQRNEQFF
TRBV30	.	TRBJ2-3	.	TGTGCCTGGAGTATAGGGACACCCAGCACAGATACGCAGTATTTT	CAWSIGTPSTDTQYF
TRBV20-1	.	TRBJ2-6	TRBD1	TGCAGTGCTAGTGCTACCGACAGGGGTCAGAGCTCTGGGGCCAACGTCCTGACTTTC	CSASATDRGQSSGANVLTF
TRBV2	.	TRBJ1-5	.	TGTGCCAGCAGTGAAGGGACAACTTATAGCAATCAGCCCCAGCATTTT	CASSEGTTYSNQPQHF
TRBV7-2	.	TRBJ2-3	.	TGTGCCAGCAGCTTAGGAGGCGGGCAGGTAGATACGCAGTATTTT	CASSLGGGQVDTQYF
TRBV7-9	.	TRBJ2-7	TRBD1	TGTGCCAGCAGCGCCGACAGGGTTCCCGACGAGCAGTACTTC	CASSADRVPDEQYF
TRBV6-5	.	TRBJ1-1	TRBD1	TGTGCCAGCAGAGGGACAGGGAGTTACACTGACCAAGCTTTCTTT	CASRGTGSYTDQAFF
TRBV20-1	.	TRBJ2-5	.	TGCAGTGCAGGAGAGAGGGAGACCCAGTACTTC	CSAGERETQYF
TRBV9	.	TRBJ2-1	TRBD2	TGTGCCAGCAGCGTAGGGGTAGCGGGGGGTTTTGCAAGTGAGCAGTTCTTC	CASSVGVAGGFASEQFF
TRBV19	few	TRBJ2-5	.	TGTGCCAGTAGTATCGGAGGGTTGGAGACCCAGTACTTC	CASSIGGLETQYF
TRBV5-1	once	TRBJ1-3	TRBD1	TGCGCCAGCAGCTTTGGGACAGAAAACACCATATATTTT	CASSFGTENTIYF
TRBV7-3	.	TRBJ2-1	.	TGTGCCAGCAGCTTAGGCGGCGGGGCCTTTAATGAGCAGTTCTTC	CASSLGGGAFNEQFF
TRBV3-1/TRBV3-2	.	TRBJ2-7	TRBD1	TGTGCCAGCAGCGGACAGGGGGCCGGCGAGCAGTACTTC	CASSGQGAGEQYF
TRBV9	.	TRBJ1-2	TRBD1	TGTGCCAGCAGCGTAGGCAGCAGGGGGACCTATGGCTACACCTTC	CASSVGSRGTYGYTF